Shown below are 11 T cell receptor beta chains from a single sample sequenced in a study of beta chain features in type 1 diabetes. The antigens these receptors bind are not known. Study-level findings and limits: TCRB CDR3s were moderately but significantly shorter in Type 1 diabetes patients in all four CD4+ subsets.

The entirety of the isolated RNA underwent reverse transcription, so expressed TCRB transcripts were sequenced. Some clones are missing from TCRdb's copy, which holds only in-frame ones; the method was immunoSEQ multiplex PCR. Seen here are a few hundred thousand clones, roughly 16% observed once, and the top ten hold about 0.085%. The sample consisted of naive CD4+ T cells from blood. Receptors originate from a man under 40 with type 1 diabetes.

A few counts support this clone. This sequence joins TRBV28 and TRBJ2-4; TRBD2 might be the D (6 bases). Germline values: CDR1 MDHEN, CDR2 SYDVKM. The CDR3 loop spans 12 amino acids. Trimming took off 6 bases at V and 13 bases at J, with 16 bases between the two ends. The DNA for the CDR3 is TGTGCCAGCAGATTTTCGTCGGGAGTACAGTACTTC. This encodes CASRFSSGVQYF.

The J gene is TRBJ2-7, the V gene TRBV30; D unresolved. Deletions cut 0 bases from V and 2 bases from J, with 8 bases between. The length of the CDR3 is 13 residues. Per germline, CDR1 GTSNPN and CDR2 SVGIG (reference sequence). The CDR3 DNA follows: TGTGCCTGGAGTGTCCTCAAGCCCTACGAGCAGTACTTC. Its protein is CAWSVLKPYEQYF.

This clone was seen more than once but under ten times. The V and J genes are TRBV30 and TRBJ2-7; D might be TRBD1 (5 bases). CDR1 is GTSNPN and CDR2 is SVGIG in the germline V gene (reference sequence). The CDR3 sequence is 13 residues long. Trimming left V 0 bases short and J 2 bases short, with 8 bases between. The CDR3, as DNA: TGTGCCTGGAGTGTAAAAGGGGCCTACGAGCAGTACTTC. It is translated as CAWSVKGAYEQYF.

The chain combines TRBV7-9 with TRBJ2-5; 8 positions match TRBD2. Germline CDR1 reads SEHNR; CDR2 reads FQNEAQ (reference sequence). With 5 bases clipped from V and 5 bases from J, the junction kept 4 bases outside the gene matches. This CDR3 is 13 amino acids long. The CDR3 is CASSRGGKETQYF. The DNA for the CDR3 is TGTGCCAGCAGCCGGGGGGGCAAGGAGACCCAGTACTTC.

This clone was detected only a few times. This chain joins TRBV28 and TRBJ1-1; possibly TRBD1 for D (5 bases). In germline, CDR1 is MDHEN, CDR2 SYDVKM. Trimming left V 3 bases short and J 11 bases short, with 10 bases between. The CDR3 sequence is 11 residues long. The CDR3 bases are TGTGCCAGCAGTTTTCGGGGCAATGCTTTCTTT. Translated: CASSFRGNAFF. Combining the CDR3 with reference TRBV28 and TRBJ1-1 gives the whole variable domain DVKVTQSSRYLVKRTGEKVFLECVQDMDHENMFWYRQDPGLGLRLIYFSYDVKMKEKGDIPEGYSVSREKKERFSLILESASTNQTSMYLCASSFRGNAFFGQGTRLTVV.

This clone was picked up a small number of times. This chain connects TRBV4-3 to TRBJ2-1, with 13 nucleotides matching TRBD2. CDR3 length equals 15 residues. The V segment lost 8 bases and the J segment 7 bases; nucleotides outside the gene matches: 8. Looked up from germline, CDR1 is LGHNA and CDR2 is YSLEER. The CDR3 DNA follows: TGCGCCAGCGGCAAACTAGCGGGAGGGACTAATGAGCAGTTCTTC. Amino acids: CASGKLAGGTNEQFF.

This clone was seen a few times. The DNA of the CDR3 is TGTGCCAGCAGCTCGGACAGGTTTGGGACCCAGCATTTT. Its protein is CASSSDRFGTQHF. This chain joins TRBV7-9 and TRBJ1-5; 7 positions agree with TRBD1. V was pared by 4 bases and J by 11 bases, with 8 bases of the junction left unmatched. Germline V gene data show CDR1 as SEHNR and CDR2 as FQNEAQ (reference sequence). The CDR3 is made up of 13 amino acids.

This clone has just a few counts. J is TRBJ2-7 and V is TRBV4-1; D not certain. Germline loops: CDR1 MGHRA, CDR2 YSYEKL. The CDR3 is 14 amino acids. V was shortened by 3 bases and J by 3 bases, with 12 bases between the two germline ends. This CDR3 reads CASSQVGSGYEQYF. The CDR3 DNA is TGCGCCAGCAGCCAGGTGGGTTCCGGCTACGAGCAGTACTTC.

The chain combines TRBV9 with TRBJ2-7, with 7 nucleotides matching TRBD2. V lost 3 bases to trimming and J lost 0 bases; unmatched junction nucleotides: 18. The CDR3 extends over 19 amino acids. The germline gives CDR1 SGDLS, CDR2 YYNGEE. This chain's CDR3 is CASSARSPLREGSSYEQYF. The CDR3 nucleotides read TGTGCCAGCAGCGCCCGAAGCCCTCTAAGGGAGGGGAGCTCCTACGAGCAGTACTTC. Full variable domain (missing parts from reference TRBV9 and TRBJ2-7): DSGVTQTPKHLITATGQRVTLRCSPRSGDLSVYWYQQSLDQGLQFLIQYYNGEERAKGNILERFSAQQFPDLHSELNLSSLELGDSALYFCASSARSPLREGSSYEQYFGPGTRLTVT.

This clone was seen only a few times. The same CDR3 is also encoded by other DNA sequences in this sample. The CDR3 here is CASSSGLAGSTDTQYF. The CDR3 nucleotides read TGTGCCAGCAGCTCGGGACTAGCGGGTAGCACAGATACGCAGTATTTT. The rearrangement links TRBV7-9 to TRBJ2-3, with 12 positions matching TRBD2. J lost 0 bases, V lost 4 bases, and 2 bases had no gene match. Germline V lookup: CDR1 SEHNR, CDR2 FQNEAQ (reference sequence). CDR3 length: 16 amino acids.

This clone was found a few times. V usage is TRBV30 and J usage is TRBJ1-2; tentatively, D is TRBD1 (6 bases). Trimming took 0 bases from V and 11 from J, leaving 10 bases between them. Germline lookup yields CDR1 GTSNPN and CDR2 SVGIG (reference sequence). The CDR3 is made up of 11 amino acids. CDR3 in DNA: TGTGCCTGGAGTGTACAGGGTTTGTACACCTTC. Its translation: CAWSVQGLYTF.